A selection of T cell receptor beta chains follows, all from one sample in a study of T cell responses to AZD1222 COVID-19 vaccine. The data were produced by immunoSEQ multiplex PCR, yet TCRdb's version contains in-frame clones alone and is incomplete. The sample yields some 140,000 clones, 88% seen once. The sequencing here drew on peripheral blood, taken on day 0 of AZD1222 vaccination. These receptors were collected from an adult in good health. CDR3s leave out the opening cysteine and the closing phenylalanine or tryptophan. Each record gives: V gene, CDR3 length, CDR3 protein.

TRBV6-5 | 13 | ASSNRDRSIYEQY
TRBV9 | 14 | ASSGWDRGSGNTIY
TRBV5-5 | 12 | ASSLDPVNQPQH
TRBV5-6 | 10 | ASSWGNSPLH
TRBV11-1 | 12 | ASRPTGTGYGYT
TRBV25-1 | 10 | ASRDNNEKLF
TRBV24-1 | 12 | ATSNTGLSGEQF
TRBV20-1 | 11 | SASLGGEDTQY
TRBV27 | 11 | ASSLGRPLTLH
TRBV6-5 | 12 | ASSLGQGAYEQY
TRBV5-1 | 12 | ASSFTGKAYEQY
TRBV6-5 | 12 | ASSYGFGNNEQF
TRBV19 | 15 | ASSIEARTGGTGGYT
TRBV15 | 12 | ATSRGRDVYEQF
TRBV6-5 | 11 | ASSYEGDTEAF
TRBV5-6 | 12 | ASSLAGAGEKLF
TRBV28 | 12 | ASSLGSGGYGYT
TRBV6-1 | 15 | ASSENAMGQGGRTQY
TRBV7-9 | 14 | ASSLSQLSGANVLT
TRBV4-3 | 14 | ASSQDHLASTDTQY
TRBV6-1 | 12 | ASSESTGNTEAF
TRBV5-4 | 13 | ASSLGGQGMGEQY
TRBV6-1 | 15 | ASSETPLARSGNTIY
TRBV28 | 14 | ASTLGGGRVDYGYT
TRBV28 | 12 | ASSLGQGNYGYT
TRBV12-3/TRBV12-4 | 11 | ASSLRLTGELF
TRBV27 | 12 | ASSRTAYNSPLH
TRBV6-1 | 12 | ASSEGWGVSGYT
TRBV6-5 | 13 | ASRNSWSSYNEQF
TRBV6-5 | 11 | ASSPGRDYEQY
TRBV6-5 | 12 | ASSRRDRGTEAF
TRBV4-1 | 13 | ASSQPWTSHTEAF
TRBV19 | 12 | ATSPAQGYSPLH
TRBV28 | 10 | VVGRGQETQY
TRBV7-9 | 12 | ASSLDNYNSPLH
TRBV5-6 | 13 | ASSSGGYSNQPQH
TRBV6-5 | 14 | ASSYVSHRGHNEQF
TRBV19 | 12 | ASSTQTGRTEAF
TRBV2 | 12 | ASTLTWIQEKLF
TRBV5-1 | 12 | ASFSGTVNTEAF
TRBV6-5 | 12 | ASSPMDRGNGYT
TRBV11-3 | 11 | ASSLDRDHEQY
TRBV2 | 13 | ASSDGSVPNNEQF
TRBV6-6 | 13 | ASSYYTGDGQPQH
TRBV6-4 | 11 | ASRLGEEYGYT
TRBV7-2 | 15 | ASSLGPSGGASGELF
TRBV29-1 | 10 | SSTTGNTEAF
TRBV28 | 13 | ASRFSGDSNQPQH
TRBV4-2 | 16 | ASSQDLEGGFSSYEQY
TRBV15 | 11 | ATSPHIGDTQY
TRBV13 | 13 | ASKSDSTGYNEQF
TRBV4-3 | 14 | ASSQGPDQGGYEQY
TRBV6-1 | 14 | ASSESLAGGQDTQY
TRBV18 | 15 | ASSPPWTGGAGNTIY
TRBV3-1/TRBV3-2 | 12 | ASSPRPDTDTQY
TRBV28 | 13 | ASRTSRGANEKLF
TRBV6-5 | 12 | ASSSLGTDVRYT
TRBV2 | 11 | ASRAGPPTPQH
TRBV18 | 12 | ASSPSSGSYEQY